This TCR beta chain is drawn from a study of blood T cell repertoires in COVID-19. Study processing details: The assay estimated nucleated cells by amplifying reference gene primers. Assay: immunoSEQ multiplex PCR; the TCRdb copy retains only in-frame clones and omits some. That table is the source of V, J and clone size, and D and trimming were worked out from the DNA. The table lists approximately 200,000 clones, 85% to 90% of them singletons. Among Cohort 3 donors, those recovered had two negative PCRs, clearance, or symptom resolution. This CDR3 comprises 18 residues. V lost 1 base to trimming and J lost 1 base, with 17 bases between them. The germline V gene has CDR1 LGHNA and CDR2 YSLEER.

Sequencing was performed on PBMCs or T cells enriched from blood (not recorded which). This TCR was sampled from a man between 25 and 39 years old who had recovered from COVID-19. This chain uses TRBV4-3 with TRBJ2-1; the D is unclear. CDR3 sequence: CASSQGTLVEWSYNEQFF. The CDR3 DNA reads TGCGCCAGCAGCCAAGGAACCCTAGTAGAGTGGTCCTACAATGAGCAGTTCTTC.